This TCR beta chain was identified during a study of T cells in Graves' hyperthyroidism and ophthalmopathy. The source material, RNA transcripts, was used to amplify TCR beta CDR3 regions. Initially, a first-round RT-PCR of the TCR CDR3 employed the HTBI primer set. A single record per CDR3 protein comes from TCRdb applying MiXCR to the multiplex PCR reads. The sample has roughly 530,000 distinct CDR3 sequences; 17% are singletons. Source material for PBMCs was less than 12 ml fresh peripheral blood. The sequence derives from a woman between 18 and 29 years old with Graves' ophthalmopathy. Sequences were obtained from blood.

The CDR3 protein is CASSMTGPTYEQYF. DNA for the CDR3: TGTGCCAGTAGTATGACCGGGCCTACCTACGAGCAGTACTTC. The chain has TRBV28 and TRBJ2-7, with D uncertain. The V gene lost 9 bases and the J gene lost 2 bases, with 17 bases spanning the gap. This CDR3 has 14 residues. Germline lookup yields CDR1 MDHEN and CDR2 SYDVKM.